This T cell receptor beta chain is from a study of blood T cell repertoires in COVID-19. Two negative PCRs, clearance, or symptom resolution characterized the recovered Cohort 3 donors. The table came from immunoSEQ multiplex PCR; TCRdb's copy has only in-frame clones and leaves some out. The table lists fewer than 350,000 clones, about nine tenths of them singletons, with roughly 5% in the top ten. V was pared by 3 bases and J by 3 bases, with 17 bases between. The CDR3 contains 17 residues. In germline, CDR1 is LNHNV, CDR2 YYDKDF (reference sequence). This TCR derives from a man aged 60-69 years who had recovered from COVID-19. The rearrangement links TRBV15 to TRBJ1-4, with D possibly being TRBD1 (6 bases). Sequenced sample: PBMCs or T cells enriched from blood (not recorded which). CDR3 protein: CATSSIGRGGSNEKLFF. CDR3 sequence (DNA): TGTGCCACCAGCAGTATTGGCAGGGGCGGGTCTAATGAAAAACTGTTTTTT.